The clone carrying this TCR beta chain was detected ten times or more. Antigen unknown. TCRdb processed the 5' RACE reads anew with MiXCR; each CDR3 protein has one entry. The sample carries a few hundred thousand distinct CDR3 sequences, about 3.5% recorded once. This entry comes from a study of T cells after yellow fever vaccination. Study-wide background: SMART-Seq v4 Ultra Low Input prepared libraries from low-cell fractions. Regarding the study as a whole: Once the booster was given, most primary-vaccination clones reappeared, at approximately 97% for CD4 and more than 85% for CD8. A limited proportion of clonotypes was detected within both the CD4 and CD8 compartments.

The V gene lost 0 bases and the J gene lost 4 bases, with 7 bases spanning the gap. There are 14 residues in the CDR3. The sequencing used PBMCs, collected 15 days after the yellow fever booster vaccination. The sequence was collected from a man between 18 and 29 years old who received the YFV17D yellow fever vaccine. The V and J genes are TRBV12-3 or TRBV12-4 and TRBJ2-1; D uncertain. The CDR3, as DNA: TGTGCCAGCAGTTTAGCGTCGAAGTACAATGAGCAGTTCTTC. Its translation is CASSLASKYNEQFF.